The sequence of this T cell receptor (beta chain) was determined in a study of T-cell memory formation after mild COVID-19. Germline assignment: CDR1 MNHEY and CDR2 SVGAGI. The CDR3 covers 13 residues. Trimming pared 5 bases from V and 11 bases from J, leaving 18 bases between. From the 5' RACE reads, TCRdb called clonotypes with MiXCR, one entry per CDR3 protein. The sample consists of around 500,000 distinct CDR3 sequences, about 18% of them appearing once. This clonotype showed up just a few times. The specimen sequenced was PBMCs or a T cell subset sorted from them (not recorded which). The sequence was obtained from an adult woman who had mild COVID-19 (a few samples of this study predate the infection). Cell type and time point are not known. The chain has TRBV6-5 and TRBJ1-1; D perhaps matches TRBD1 (6 bases). CDR3 protein: CASSRPLDRKAFF. CDR3 nucleotides: TGTGCCAGCAGTCGACCGCTTGACAGGAAGGCTTTCTTT.